This T cell receptor beta chain comes out of a study of T cell responses to AZD1222 COVID-19 vaccine. Study-level findings and limits: In all cases, repertoires were sampled only after the peak T cell response. Close to half of spike-specific TCRs reportedly recognize unmutated variant regions.

This CDR3 has 15 residues. Trimming took off 0 bases at V and 5 bases at J, with 12 bases between the two ends. The V gene's germline CDR1 is KGHDR and CDR2 SFDVKD. On this clone: Its specificity is not known.

The data were produced by immunoSEQ multiplex PCR, yet TCRdb's version contains in-frame clones alone and is incomplete. Among 130,000 to 150,000 clones, 80% to 95% were seen once, and the ten largest hold 2.5% to 3%. This receptor was taken from an adult in good health. The source material was peripheral blood, sampled on day 0 of MenACWY control vaccination. This rearrangement joins TRBV24-1 to TRBJ2-5; TRBD1 might be the D (5 bases). The CDR3 sequence is CATSDLQAGRETQYF. The DNA of the CDR3 is TGTGCCACCAGTGATTTGCAGGCAGGGCGGGAGACCCAGTACTTC.